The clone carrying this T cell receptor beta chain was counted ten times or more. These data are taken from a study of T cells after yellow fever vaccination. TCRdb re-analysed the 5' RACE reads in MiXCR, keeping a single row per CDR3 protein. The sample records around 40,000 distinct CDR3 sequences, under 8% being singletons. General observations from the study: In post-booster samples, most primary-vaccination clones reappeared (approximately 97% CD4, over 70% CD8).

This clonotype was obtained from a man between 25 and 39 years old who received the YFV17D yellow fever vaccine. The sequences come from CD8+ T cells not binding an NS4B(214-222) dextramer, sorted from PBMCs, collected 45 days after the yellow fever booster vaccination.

CDR3 DNA sequence: TGTGCCAGCAGCCCAGGGGATCGGTCCTACGAGCAGTACTTC. Translation: CASSPGDRSYEQYF. This chain links TRBV7-9 with TRBJ2-7, with D possibly being TRBD1 (6 bases). The CDR3 runs 14 residues. Germline lookup yields CDR1 SEHNR and CDR2 FQNEAQ (reference sequence). V lost 5 bases, J lost 1 base, and 12 bases lay in between.